The next 26 T cell receptor beta chains were all read from a single sample in a study of PD-L1 blockade in urothelial cancer. Generated by immunoSEQ multiplex PCR, the TCRdb table keeps only in-frame clones and is missing some. The sample consists of under 45,000 clones, over 75% of them appearing once. The specimen was PBMCs, collected around atezolizumab (anti-PD-L1) treatment. Receptor source: a man between 60 and 75 years old with urothelial cancer.

The V gene is TRBV6-1, the J gene TRBJ2-3, with D perhaps TRBD2 (5 bases). The CDR3 loop spans 14 amino acids. Germline values: CDR1 MNHNS, CDR2 SASEGT. Trimming shortened V by 1 base and J by 4 bases, and 9 bases separated the two germline ends. DNA for the CDR3: TGTGCCAGCAGTGAAGGATGGGGAGCAGATACGCAGTATTTT. Amino acids: CASSEGWGADTQYF.

The rearrangement links TRBV5-5 to TRBJ2-2; 11 nucleotides match TRBD2. The trim removed 0 bases at V and 0 bases at J, leaving 4 bases unmatched. Germline loops: CDR1 SGHKS, CDR2 YYEKEE (reference sequence). This CDR3 region has 18 residues. CDR3 region: CASSLGLAGGTNTGELFF. The CDR3 DNA sequence: TGTGCCAGCAGCTTGGGTCTAGCGGGGGGAACGAACACCGGGGAGCTGTTTTTT.

V is TRBV2 and J is TRBJ1-1, with 8 bases fitting TRBD1. The length of the CDR3 is 13 residues. The trim removed 3 bases at V and 4 bases at J, leaving 1 base unmatched. Germline lookup yields CDR1 SNHLY and CDR2 FYNNEI. CDR3 in amino acids: CASSDDRGTEAFF. CDR3 nucleotide sequence: TGTGCCAGCAGTGACGACAGGGGCACTGAAGCTTTCTTT.

The CDR3 loop reads CASSSGQGQETQYF. The CDR3 DNA follows: TGTGCCAGCAGCTCTGGACAGGGACAAGAGACCCAGTACTTC. The V and J genes are TRBV5-8 and TRBJ2-5; 8 nucleotides agree with TRBD1. Trimming at V came to 3 bases and at J to 2 bases, leaving 3 bases not matched to a gene. The germline gives CDR1 SGHTS, CDR2 YDEGEE. The CDR3 runs 14 residues.

This chain links TRBV6-1 with TRBJ2-5, with 7 bases lining up with TRBD1. V was pared by 7 bases and J by 1 base, with 3 bases of the junction left unmatched. Germline V gene lookup returns CDR1 MNHNS and CDR2 SASEGT. There are 13 residues in the CDR3. CDR3: CASTGTAQETQYF. The CDR3 nucleotides read TGTGCCAGCACCGGGACAGCCCAAGAGACCCAGTACTTC.

The genes are TRBV14 and TRBJ2-5; 15 nucleotides agree with TRBD2. Germline V gene lookup returns CDR1 SGHDN and CDR2 FVKESK. V lost 3 bases and J lost 4; bases outside the gene matches: 3. The CDR3 spans 16 residues. CDR3 sequence reads: CASSHGLAGGRETQYF. CDR3 DNA sequence: TGTGCCAGCAGCCACGGACTAGCGGGGGGGCGAGAGACCCAGTACTTC. The complete variable domain, with remaining parts taken from reference TRBV14 and TRBJ2-5, reads EAGVTQFPSHSVIEKGQTVTLRCDPISGHDNLYWYRRVMGKEIKFLLHFVKESKQDESGMPNNRFLAERTGGTYSTLKVQPAELEDSGVYFCASSHGLAGGRETQYFGPGTRLLVL.

V and J are TRBV9 and TRBJ2-3; tentative D call: TRBD1 (6 bases). Trimming removed 0 bases from V and 5 bases from J, with 13 bases in between. CDR3 length: 15 residues. The germline V gene encodes CDR1 SGDLS and CDR2 YYNGEE. The CDR3 DNA is TGTGCCAGCAGCGTAGATCCCATCAGGGGAGATACGCAGTATTTT. It translates to CASSVDPIRGDTQYF.

This sequence joins TRBV6-1 and TRBJ2-7, with 12 bases lining up with TRBD1. There are 14 residues in the CDR3. Losses at the gene ends were 5 bases for V and 2 bases for J; bases not matched to a gene: 1. CDR1 is MNHNS and CDR2 is SASEGT in the germline V gene. CDR3 DNA sequence: TGTGCCAGCAGTTGGGACAGGGGGCCCTACGAGCAGTACTTC. It specifies CASSWDRGPYEQYF.

The chain uses TRBV5-1 and TRBJ1-5; D is possibly TRBD1 (5 bases). Germline V CDR1 and CDR2: SGHRS, YFSETQ. The CDR3 runs to 15 residues. V was pared by 0 bases and J by 1 base, with 8 bases between. Here the CDR3 DNA reads TGCGCCAGCAGCTTGGGCGGGGGGAGCAATCAGCCCCAGCATTTT. As protein: CASSLGGGSNQPQHF.

The chain is built from TRBV19 and TRBJ2-7; 9 positions agree with TRBD1. The length of the CDR3 is 16 residues. J lost 7 bases, V lost 3 bases, and 13 bases had no gene match. CDR1 is LNHDA and CDR2 is SQIVND in the germline V gene (reference sequence). The CDR3 region has the DNA TGTGCCAGTAGTATCCGTGGGACAGGGAGCCGGTGGGAGCAGTACTTC. Amino acid sequence: CASSIRGTGSRWEQYF.

This clone appeared once. CDR3 nucleotide sequence: TGTGCCAGTAGTGAGAGCACAGATACGCAGTATTTT. Translating gives CASSESTDTQYF. The chain links TRBV19 to TRBJ2-3; D gene uncertain. Trimming cost V 5 bases and J 0 bases, with 3 bases left between them. CDR1 and CDR2 from the germline V gene are LNHDA and SQIVND (reference sequence). CDR3 length: 12 residues.

This chain uses TRBV7-6 with TRBJ2-2; 7 bases line up with TRBD1. In germline, CDR1 is SGHVS, CDR2 FNYEAQ. The V gene end was trimmed by 1 base and the J gene end by 1 base; junction bases not matched to a gene: 3. The CDR3 is 16 amino acids. CDR3 in DNA: TGTGCCAGCAGCTTAGGAACAGGGGAGAACACCGGGGAGCTGTTTTTT. This sequence encodes CASSLGTGENTGELFF.

A few counts support this clone. The chain employs TRBV6-6 and TRBJ1-5, with D unresolved. Trimming removed 6 bases from V and 6 bases from J, with 12 bases in between. CDR3 length equals 13 residues. The V gene's germline CDR1 is MNHNY and CDR2 SVGAGI (reference sequence). The CDR3 DNA follows: TGTGCCAGCAGCCTCGTTTTGAGTCAGCCCCAGCATTTT. Protein: CASSLVLSQPQHF.

The chain combines TRBV29-1 with TRBJ1-2; 8 bases fit TRBD1. V gave up 1 base and J gave up 5 bases; unmatched junction bases: 6. Germline V gene lookup returns CDR1 SQVTM and CDR2 ANQGSEA. This CDR3 has 14 residues. CDR3 loop: CSVEASGGWYGYTF. Here the CDR3 DNA reads TGCAGCGTTGAAGCATCAGGGGGCTGGTATGGCTACACCTTC.

This clone was counted a single time. This chain joins TRBV19 and TRBJ1-4; D is possibly TRBD1 (6 bases). Between the trimmed V and J ends, which lost 4 bases and 6 bases, there was a span of 15 bases. Germline-derived CDR1 and CDR2 are LNHDA and SQIVND (reference sequence). There are 15 residues in the CDR3. In nucleotides, the CDR3 is TGTGCCAGTAGTACAGGGGTCGGGGTGGATGAAAAACTGTTTTTT. Translated, it gives CASSTGVGVDEKLFF.

This chain uses TRBV19 with TRBJ2-5, with D maybe TRBD1 (5 bases). The V end was cut by 3 bases, the J end by 5 bases, with 10 bases between. The CDR3 spans 13 residues. Looked up from germline, CDR1 is LNHDA and CDR2 is SQIVND (reference sequence). The CDR3 spells CASSITQEETQYF. Here the CDR3 DNA reads TGTGCCAGTAGTATTACACAGGAGGAGACCCAGTACTTC.

The V gene is TRBV4-1, the J gene TRBJ2-7, with 8 bases that match TRBD2. CDR3 length: 16 residues. Trimming at V came to 1 base and at J to 2 bases, leaving 7 bases not matched to a gene. Germline V gene sequence: CDR1 MGHRA, CDR2 YSYEKL. CDR3 DNA: TGCGCCAGCAGCCAAGGGTTTCGAGCGGGAGCCTACGAGCAGTACTTC. Its translation: CASSQGFRAGAYEQYF.

The CDR3 DNA reads TGTGCCAGCAGCCCGTCCCCGGACACTGAAGCTTTCTTT. It translates to CASSPSPDTEAFF. The rearrangement joins TRBV11-2 to TRBJ1-1; D not certain. V was clipped by 5 bases and J by 3 bases, with 10 bases between them. This CDR3 region has 13 residues. The germline CDR1 and CDR2 sequences are SGHAT and FQNNGV.

CDR3 coding DNA: TGTGCCACCAGCAGAGATATAGGTGGAGGAAAGGAACTGTTTTTT. Translation gives CATSRDIGGGKELFF. The rearrangement joins TRBV15 to TRBJ1-4; D is unclear. CDR1 and CDR2 from the germline V gene are LNHNV and YYDKDF (reference sequence). Trimming stripped 0 bases from V and 12 bases from J, with 17 bases between. This CDR3 is built from 15 residues.

The rearrangement joins TRBV5-4 to TRBJ1-1, with a possible D match to TRBD1 (5 bases). Trimming pared 3 bases from V and 3 bases from J, leaving 12 bases between. The germline V gene encodes CDR1 SGHNT and CDR2 YYREEE (reference sequence). The CDR3 is 14 residues long. In DNA form, the CDR3 reads TGTGCCAGCAGCTCGCCCAGGGTGGACACTGAAGCTTTCTTT. This sequence encodes CASSSPRVDTEAFF.

This clone was counted only a few times. The chain joins TRBV5-1 to TRBJ1-1; D is unclear. CDR3 size: 15 residues. Trimming left V 0 bases short and J 1 base short, with 10 bases between. Per germline, CDR1 SGHRS and CDR2 YFSETQ. The CDR3 sequence: CASSLARDSNTEAFF. In DNA form, the CDR3 reads TGCGCCAGCAGCTTGGCGAGGGATTCGAACACTGAAGCTTTCTTT.

The chain has TRBV6-1 and TRBJ1-4, with 9 bases matching TRBD1. This CDR3 spans 16 amino acids. Germline assignment: CDR1 MNHNS and CDR2 SASEGT. V shed 4 bases, J shed 5 bases, and the junction held 8 bases outside the gene matches. CDR3 protein: CASSGESGQGNEKLFF. The CDR3 coding sequence is TGTGCCAGCAGTGGCGAATCGGGACAGGGCAATGAAAAACTGTTTTTT.

The chain joins TRBV15 to TRBJ2-3, with 9 bases fitting TRBD2. CDR3 length equals 16 residues. Germline V lookup: CDR1 LNHNV, CDR2 YYDKDF (reference sequence). J lost 4 bases, V lost 0 bases, and 5 bases had no gene match. The CDR3 nucleotides are TGTGCCACCAGCAGAGATGCTAGCGGGGTCTCAGATACGCAGTATTTT. Translated: CATSRDASGVSDTQYF.

The rearrangement joins TRBV6-6 to TRBJ2-7, with TRBD1 identical over 8 bases. The CDR3 is 15 residues long. V lost 6 bases and J lost 0; bases outside the gene matches: 7. Germline assignment: CDR1 MNHNY and CDR2 SVGAGI (reference sequence). The CDR3 reads CASSKDRASSYEQYF. The CDR3 DNA follows: TGTGCCAGCAGCAAGGACAGGGCTAGCTCCTACGAGCAGTACTTC.

The genes are TRBV6-1 and TRBJ2-1, with 9 bases aligning to TRBD2. With V trimmed by 4 bases and J by 7 bases, 5 bases remained unmatched. Looked up from germline, CDR1 is MNHNS and CDR2 is SASEGT. The CDR3 runs 14 residues. CDR3 sequence: CASSVLAGRNEQFF. The CDR3 nucleotides read TGTGCCAGCAGTGTCCTAGCGGGGAGGAATGAGCAGTTCTTC.

This chain uses TRBV15 with TRBJ1-5; TRBD1 might be the D (6 bases). Germline lookup yields CDR1 LNHNV and CDR2 YYDKDF (reference sequence). The CDR3 totals 16 residues. The germline V and J ends were trimmed by 3 bases and 3 bases, with 15 bases remaining between them. CDR3: CATSRGGGGHNQPQHF. The CDR3 nucleotides read TGTGCCACCAGCAGGGGAGGGGGAGGGCACAATCAGCCCCAGCATTTT.